This T cell receptor (beta chain) was observed in a study of OX40 agonist ivuxolimab in advanced cancers. About the full investigation: Ivuxolimab was a fully human IgG2 agonistic monoclonal antibody targeting the costimulatory receptor OX40 (CD134). Intravenous ivuxolimab was administered to patients every 2 weeks at six dose levels: 0.01, 0.1, 0.3, 1.5, 3 and 10 mg/kg. Of the approximately 54 dose-escalation patients, hepatocellular carcinoma was present in 19, melanoma in around 15, renal cell carcinoma in 9 and head and neck cancer in 9. In the dose-escalation cohort, 82.7% of patients were male, and the mean age was roughly 60 years, with a range of 23 to 79. Prior anti-PD-1, anti-PD-L1 or anti-CTLA-4 therapy was permitted, and less than 45% of dose-escalation patients had received checkpoint inhibitors. Partial responses occurred in three dose-escalation patients, of whom one had hepatocellular carcinoma and two had cutaneous melanoma. Peripheral TCRbeta sequencing was intended to test whether TCR sequence diversity was altered and clonal T-cell expansion was caused by ivuxolimab. The paper describes the monotherapy dose-escalation part (N of about 47 patients) of the phase I trial of ivuxolimab.

The trim is 5 bases for V and 0 bases for J, with a gap of 13 bases between the germline ends. The CDR3, from cysteine to phenylalanine, totals 14 residues. Kept here is only the CDR3 DNA, which spans 42 bases and is read in frame from base 1. Via the germline V gene, CDR1 is SQVTM and CDR2 ANQGSEA. Patients with autoimmune disease history or receiving systemic immunosuppression were excluded from the trial. Peripheral blood for TCR sequencing was collected from all dose cohorts at baseline, on cycle 4 day 1, and on cycle 7 day 1. The samples were drawn from a first-in-human, open-label, multicenter phase I dose-escalation trial of ivuxolimab. Adults with locally advanced or metastatic head and neck squamous cell, hepatocellular, melanoma or renal cell carcinoma were enrolled in the trial. Before TCR sequencing, CD4+ and CD8+ T cells were separately sorted from peripheral blood. For sequencing of the TCRbeta CDR3 region, genomic DNA was extracted from the sorted cells. The immunoSEQ Assay was used to sequence the TCRbeta CDR3 regions. TCRdb mirrors the immuneACCESS table, restricted to in-frame sequences. Some clones are absent from its copies; in checked studies, under half trace to an unresolved V gene, and the reason for the others is unknown. The sample table holds around 99,000 clones, of which under 95% were seen once. The ten biggest clones cover approximately 1.3% of the sample.

Details on this clone: The antigen it recognizes is unknown. Base qualities were left out, and no much larger clone turns up one base away.

Beyond this particular receptor, the publication reports: At doses of 0.1 to 3.0 mg/kg, clonal expansion of both CD4+ and CD8+ blood T cells was observed from baseline to week 6. Partial responders in the 0.1-3.0 mg/kg groups had among the lowest normalized peripheral clonal expansion, especially among CD8+ T cells. After ivuxolimab, expanded clones were on average more numerous among CD8+ T cells than among CD4+ T cells. Low levels of normalized T-cell clonal expansion were also seen in some patients who did not respond. The antigen specificity of the peripheral T cells that underwent clonal expansion was not determined.

This specimen was CD4+ or CD8+ T cells sorted from blood, taken in a trial of the OX40 agonist ivuxolimab. The receptor chain draws on TRBV29-1 and TRBJ1-1; tentative D gene TRBD1, with 6 bases matching. The TCR comes from an adult with an advanced solid tumor such as melanoma, head and neck, liver or kidney cancer. Here is the DNA: TGCAGCGTTACGCAGGGGCCCATGAACACTGAAGCTTTCTTT. Its amino acids are CSVTQGPMNTEAFF.